The rows below give T cell receptor beta chains drawn from one sample of a study of identical twins. MiXCR, applied by TCRdb to the 5' RACE reads, yields one record per CDR3 protein. This sample has a few hundred thousand distinct CDR3 sequences; about 11% occur once, and the top ten carry over 8%. Sequencing was done on a sample of memory T cells sorted from blood. Source of these receptors: a man between 50 and 59 years old in good health. Each CDR3 is given with its conserved first and last residue. The D gene is left open where the match is weak. Only some rows state a clone size, as once, few, many or a class for expanded clones.

TRBJ2-1,TRBD1,many,TRBV29-1,TGCAGCGTTGAAGGACAGGGTGACAATGAGCAGTTCTTC,CSVEGQGDNEQFF
TRBJ1-5,TRBD1,few,TRBV6-2/TRBV6-3,TGTGCCAGCAAGAAAGGTACAGGGGGCGCCGGACAGCCCCAGCATTTT,CASKKGTGGAGQPQHF
TRBJ1-2,-,-,TRBV20-1,TGCAGTGCTAGAGAGGCGGGAGGGAACCCCGATGGCTACACCTTC,CSAREAGGNPDGYTF
TRBJ2-7,-,many,TRBV5-1,TGCGCCAGCAGCTTGGAGGAAGCGGCTGCGTCTCCTGGGTACGAGCAGTACTTC,CASSLEEAAASPGYEQYF
TRBJ2-7,TRBD1,few,TRBV20-1,TGCAGTGCCTACAGCCCGGGACAGGGTACCTACGAGCAGTACTTC,CSAYSPGQGTYEQYF
TRBJ2-3,TRBD2,many,TRBV5-1,TGCGCCAGCAGCTTGAGCGGGGGCACTAGCACAGATACGCAGTATTTT,CASSLSGGTSTDTQYF
TRBJ1-1,-,many,TRBV7-9,TGTGCCAGCAGCTTCCCACAAAACACTGAAGCTTTCTTT,CASSFPQNTEAFF
TRBJ2-4,-,-,TRBV5-4,TGTGCCAGCAGCTTGGGCGGGAAAAACATTCAGTACTTC,CASSLGGKNIQYF
TRBJ1-3,-,-,TRBV27,TGTGCCAGCAGTTTCAGATTTGGAAACACCATATATTTT,CASSFRFGNTIYF
TRBJ2-5,TRBD2,few,TRBV29-1,TGCAGCGTTATACTAGCGGGGGGATCTGAGACCCAGTACTTC,CSVILAGGSETQYF
TRBJ2-1,-,-,TRBV25-1,TGTGCCAGCAGTGATTTCGGGGGACAGTACAATGAGCAGTTCTTC,CASSDFGGQYNEQFF
TRBJ2-2,TRBD2,few,TRBV28,TGTGCCAGCAGTCCACTACTAGCGGGAGGGCCCGGGGAGCTGTTTTTT,CASSPLLAGGPGELFF
TRBJ1-1,-,many,TRBV20-1,TGCAGTGCTAGACCCGGAGGGGCTTCGGGCACTGAAGCTTTCTTT,CSARPGGASGTEAFF
TRBJ2-5,TRBD2,many,TRBV5-1,TGCGCCAGCGCCCCTGGGACTAGCGGGGGGGAGACCCAGTACTTC,CASAPGTSGGETQYF
TRBJ1-2,TRBD1,many,TRBV25-1,TGTGCCAGCAGTGGACGCCCCGGGACAGGGACCTATGGCTACACCTTC,CASSGRPGTGTYGYTF
TRBJ1-4,-,many,TRBV2,TGTGCCAGCAGTGAAGCGGGACGAAAACTGTTTTTT,CASSEAGRKLFF
TRBJ2-6,TRBD1,-,TRBV11-2,TGTGCCAGCAGTTACGAGGCACCGACAGGGTCTGGGGCCAACGTCCTGACTTTC,CASSYEAPTGSGANVLTF
TRBJ2-1,-,few,TRBV11-2,TGTGCCAGCAGCTTAGGTCGCGGCGGGGTCAATGAGCAGTTCTTC,CASSLGRGGVNEQFF
TRBJ2-7,-,many,TRBV6-1,TGTGCCAGCTCTCTCGGGGGTGGCTACGAGCAGTACTTC,CASSLGGGYEQYF
TRBJ1-1,TRBD1,few,TRBV5-1,TGCGCCAGCAGAAATACTCCCGGGACAGGGGGCACTGAAGCTTTCTTT,CASRNTPGTGGTEAFF
TRBJ2-5,TRBD2,once,TRBV4-2,TGTGCCAGCAGCCAAGGGATAGCGGGGGGAACGGGGACCCAGTACTTC,CASSQGIAGGTGTQYF
TRBJ1-1,-,many,TRBV11-2,TGTGCCAGCAGCTTGGGACGCTACGGTGGCACTGAAGCTTTCTTT,CASSLGRYGGTEAFF
TRBJ2-1,TRBD2,few,TRBV10-3,TGTGCCATCAGTACTAGCGGTGGGGAGCAGTTCTTC,CAISTSGGEQFF
TRBJ2-7,-,-,TRBV7-2,TGTGCCAGCAGCCTGGGGCTAGTAGACTCCTACGAGCTGTACTTC,CASSLGLVDSYELYF
TRBJ2-1,-,-,TRBV4-1,TGCGCCAGCAGCCAAGATTTAATCGGAGGCCTCTACAATGAGCAGTTCTTC,CASSQDLIGGLYNEQFF